One and the same sample provided the 5 T cell receptor beta chains below, sequenced in a study of blood T cell repertoires in COVID-19. This table comes from immunoSEQ multiplex PCR, and its TCRdb copy is limited to in-frame clones, with some not included. The sample carries tens of thousands of clones, approximately 86% recorded once. The specimen was peripheral blood. Receptors originate from a woman older than 75 with COVID-19, enrolled during active disease.

The chain combines TRBV4-3 with TRBJ2-3, with 10 bases fitting TRBD2. Germline V lookup: CDR1 LGHNA, CDR2 YSLEER. The CDR3 is 18 residues long. The J segment lost 3 bases and the V segment lost 0 bases, leaving 9 bases of the junction unmatched. CDR3 sequence reads: CASSQDRVLAGVTDTQYF. CDR3 DNA sequence: TGCGCCAGCAGCCAAGATCGGGTCCTAGCGGGGGTAACAGATACGCAGTATTTT.

The rearrangement joins TRBV6-5 to TRBJ1-5; 7 positions match TRBD1. V gave up 8 bases and J gave up 5 bases; unmatched junction bases: 9. The CDR3 is 14 amino acids. The germline CDR1 and CDR2 sequences are MNHEY and SVGAGI. The CDR3 DNA reads TGTGCCAGCGGCATAACAGGGGAACATCAGCCCCAGCATTTT. Amino acid sequence: CASGITGEHQPQHF.

This chain links TRBV6-4 with TRBJ2-3; TRBD2 might be the D (5 bases). Trimming shortened V by 5 bases and J by 2 bases, and 8 bases separated the two germline ends. The CDR3 totals 13 residues. Per the germline V gene, CDR1 is MRHNA and CDR2 is SNTAGT. In DNA form, the CDR3 reads TGTGCCAGCAGTAGGACTTTCACAGATACGCAGTATTTT. Encoded protein: CASSRTFTDTQYF.

V gene TRBV18 combines with J gene TRBJ1-4; possible D gene TRBD1, 6 bases. The CDR3 has 16 residues. Trimming removed 3 bases at V and 4 bases at J, with 15 bases between. The germline V gene has CDR1 KGHSH and CDR2 LQKENI. CDR3 DNA sequence: TGTGCCAGCTCACCCGTTTCGGGACAAAGTAATGAAAAACTGTTTTTT. Translating gives CASSPVSGQSNEKLFF.

The rearrangement joins TRBV30 to TRBJ2-7, with 11 bases fitting TRBD2. CDR3 length equals 16 residues. After removal of 1 base from V and 5 bases from J, the junction contained 10 bases not matched to a gene. Per germline, CDR1 GTSNPN and CDR2 SVGIG (reference sequence). As DNA, the CDR3 is TGTGCCTGGAGTGCCCACATACTAGCGGGAGCAAACGAGCAGTACTTC. Translating gives CAWSAHILAGANEQYF.